This TCR beta chain was sequenced for a study of blood T cell repertoires in COVID-19. Study-level background: Samples taken during acute and convalescent COVID-19 were collected in the United States, Italy and Spain. PBMCs, B-cell-depleted T cells, or T cells provided the cDNA or gDNA that made up the material.

The V end lost 2 bases, the J end lost 4 bases, and 9 bases lay between the germline ends. This CDR3 region has 14 residues. Looked up from germline, CDR1 is LGHDT and CDR2 is YNNKEL (reference sequence). Source study methods: Researchers report that nucleated cell counts were estimated from reference gene primer amplification. Profiled with immunoSEQ multiplex PCR; TCRdb holds only in-frame clones, not every one. From that table come the V and J calls and clone size; the DNA was used to work out D and trimming. The sample holds about 290,000 clones, around four fifths seen once. The sequencing sample was made of peripheral blood. The sequence was obtained from a woman aged 45-60 years with active or convalescent COVID-19. J is TRBJ1-5 and V is TRBV3-1 (or the pseudogene TRBV3-2); D perhaps matches TRBD1 (5 bases). The CDR3 region is CASSQQGGNQPQHF. CDR3 bases: TGTGCCAGCAGCCAACAGGGAGGAAATCAGCCCCAGCATTTT.